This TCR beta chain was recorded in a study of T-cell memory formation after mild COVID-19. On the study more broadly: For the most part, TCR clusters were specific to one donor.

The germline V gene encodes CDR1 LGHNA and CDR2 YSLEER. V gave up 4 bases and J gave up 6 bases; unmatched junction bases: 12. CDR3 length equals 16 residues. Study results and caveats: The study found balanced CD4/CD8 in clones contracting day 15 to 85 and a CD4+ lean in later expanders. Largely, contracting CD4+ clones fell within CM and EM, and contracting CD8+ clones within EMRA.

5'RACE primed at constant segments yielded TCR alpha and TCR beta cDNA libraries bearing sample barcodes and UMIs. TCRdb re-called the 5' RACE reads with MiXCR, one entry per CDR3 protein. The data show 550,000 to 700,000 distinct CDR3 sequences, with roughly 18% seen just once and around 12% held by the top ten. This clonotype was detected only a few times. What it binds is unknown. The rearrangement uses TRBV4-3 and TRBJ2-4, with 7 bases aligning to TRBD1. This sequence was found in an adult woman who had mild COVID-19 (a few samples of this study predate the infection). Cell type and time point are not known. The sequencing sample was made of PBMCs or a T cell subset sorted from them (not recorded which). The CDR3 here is CASSRTAQGVGNIQYF. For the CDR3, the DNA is TGCGCCAGCAGCCGGACGGCCCAGGGGGTAGGAAACATTCAGTACTTC.